This paragraph covers one T cell receptor beta chain sequence. These data come from a study of blood T cell repertoires in COVID-19. The CDR3 spans 15 residues. The V gene lost 4 bases and the J gene lost 4 bases, with 17 bases spanning the gap. Germline lookup yields CDR1 SGHNT and CDR2 YYREEE (reference sequence). The repertoire was sequenced with immunoSEQ multiplex PCR; TCRdb's copy has only in-frame clones and lacks some. The profile covers 350,000 to 400,000 clones, with roughly nine tenths appearing a single time and roughly 1% taken by the ten largest. The receptor was derived from a man younger than 35 who had recovered from COVID-19. The chain couples TRBV5-4 to TRBJ1-2; TRBD1 might be the D (5 bases). Source material: PBMCs or T cells enriched from blood (not recorded which). The CDR3, as DNA: TGTGCCAGCAGCCTCCCGGGGGGATTGGGCTATGGCTACACCTTC. It encodes CASSLPGGLGYGYTF.